The clone carrying this T cell receptor beta chain has ten or more counts. The antigen is undetermined. The sequenced fragment ends 3 residues before the CDR3 boundary, so the rest is inferred from the germline J gene. The data are from a study of T cell clonality in common variable immunodeficiency. Findings of the study overall: Fewer deletions and N-nucleotide insertions were reportedly seen in common variable immunodeficiency TCR beta sequences. Repertoire-complication correlations in CVID were limited by patient heterogeneity.

Produced via immunoSEQ multiplex PCR; TCRdb's table is partial and in-frame only. This repertoire holds around 28,000 clones, and none appear only once. Patients had low serum IgG, IgA and/or IgM and specific antibody deficiency. CVID subjects had received replacement immunoglobulin for at least one year. The V end lost 3 bases, the J end lost 3 bases, and 7 bases lay between the germline ends. The CDR3 spans 13 residues. Per the germline V gene, CDR1 is SGHTA and CDR2 is FQGNSA. The clonotype originates from a human donor with common variable immunodeficiency. This chain uses TRBV7-2 with TRBJ2-3, with D perhaps TRBD1 (6 bases). Source material: peripheral blood mononuclear cells. This CDR3 reads CASSFDRTDTQYF. CDR3 DNA (partial): TGTGCCAGCAGCTTTGACAGGACAGATACG.